These 28 T cell receptor beta chains were sequenced from one sample in a study of cytomegalovirus exposure and HLA in healthy donors. PCR employed 60 Vbeta and 13 Jbeta primers. Libraries were prepared by immunoSEQ multiplex PCR; TCRdb keeps only in-frame clonotypes and omits some of them. The sample carries 90,000 to 130,000 clones, about 70% recorded once. Sample: PBMCs. Receptors originate from a woman aged 30 to 39 in good health and CMV-seronegative.

V is TRBV13 and J is TRBJ1-5, with 10 bases that match TRBD1. The CDR3 runs 16 residues. From germline, CDR1 is PRHDT and CDR2 FYEKMQ (reference sequence). With V trimmed by 4 bases and J by 2 bases, 5 bases remained unmatched. The CDR3 DNA follows: TGTGCCAGCAGCTCAGGGACAGGGGTTGGCAATCAGCCCCAGCATTTT. Amino acids: CASSSGTGVGNQPQHF.

This clone was found a few times. The CDR3 spells CASSLGVNRVGTEAFF. CDR3 DNA: TGTGCCAGCAGCTTGGGAGTTAACAGGGTAGGAACTGAAGCTTTCTTT. The chain employs TRBV5-5 and TRBJ1-1, with D perhaps TRBD1 (6 bases). Germline V CDR1 and CDR2: SGHKS, YYEKEE (reference sequence). Trimming took off 0 bases at V and 5 bases at J, with 17 bases between the two ends. The length of the CDR3 is 16 residues.

This clone came up a few times. The gene calls are TRBV7-2 and TRBJ2-1; 7 bases are a match to TRBD1. CDR3 length: 16 amino acids. V shed 6 bases, J shed 0 bases, and the junction held 8 bases outside the gene matches. CDR1 and CDR2 (germline): SGHTA, FQGNSA. Here the CDR3 reads CASRPQGLSSYNEQFF. The CDR3 DNA follows: TGTGCCAGCAGGCCACAGGGGCTGAGCTCCTACAATGAGCAGTTCTTC.

V usage is TRBV4-1 and J usage is TRBJ2-7; TRBD2 is a possible D gene (6 bases). Germline V CDR1 and CDR2: MGHRA, YSYEKL. V dropped 0 bases and J dropped 5 bases, with 20 bases sitting between them. The CDR3 sequence is 17 residues long. CDR3 amino acids: CASSQEEGGRGYHEQYF. In nucleotides, the CDR3 is TGCGCCAGCAGCCAAGAAGAAGGAGGGCGGGGATACCACGAGCAGTACTTC.

This chain joins TRBV6-1 and TRBJ1-5; no firm D call. The CDR3 length is 15 residues. With 6 bases removed from V and 2 bases from J, the gap between germline ends came to 14 bases. CDR1 and CDR2 (germline): MNHNS, SASEGT. The CDR3 region is CASSGDLGGNQPQHF. CDR3 DNA: TGTGCCAGCAGCGGAGACCTGGGTGGCAATCAGCCCCAGCATTTT.

V and J are TRBV7-9 and TRBJ2-7, with D perhaps matching TRBD2 (5 bases). Germline lookup yields CDR1 SEHNR and CDR2 FQNEAQ (reference sequence). The germline V and J ends were trimmed by 1 base and 6 bases, with 13 bases remaining between them. CDR3 length: 14 residues. The CDR3 loop reads CASSLEFPGCEQYF. CDR3 coding DNA: TGTGCCAGCAGCTTAGAATTTCCGGGGTGCGAGCAGTACTTC. The variable domain in full, completed from reference TRBV7-9 and TRBJ2-7, reads DTGVSQNPRHKITKRGQNVTFRCDPISEHNRLYWYRQTLGQGPEFLTYFQNEAQLEKSRLLSDRFSAERPKGSFSTLEIQRTEQGDSAMYLCASSLEFPGCEQYFGPGTRLTVT.

J is TRBJ1-5 and V is TRBV6-5; D is unclear. The germline V gene encodes CDR1 MNHEY and CDR2 SVGAGI. The CDR3 has 15 amino acids. V was cut by 0 bases and J by 0 bases, with 6 bases left in between. The CDR3 DNA follows: TGTGCCAGCAGTTACTCCTCAGATAGCAATCAGCCCCAGCATTTT. Its translation: CASSYSSDSNQPQHF.

With respect to this clone: The germline gene is not matched at one end of the junction; a read error may be the cause. This sequence joins TRBV6-5 and TRBJ1-2; no reliable D call. Per the germline V gene, CDR1 is MNHEY and CDR2 is SVGAGI. This CDR3 has 14 amino acids. In DNA, the CDR3 is TGTGCCAGCAAAGATCCCCAATCCAACTATGGCTACCCCTTC. Protein: CASKDPQSNYGYPF.

V usage is TRBV27 and J usage is TRBJ2-2; the D gene is possibly TRBD2 (6 bases). CDR3 length: 14 amino acids. V was pared by 2 bases and J by 10 bases, with 14 bases between. The germline V gene encodes CDR1 MNHEY and CDR2 SMNVEV (reference sequence). Here the CDR3 reads CASSLSAGNPELFF. CDR3 in DNA: TGTGCCAGCAGTTTAAGCGCGGGGAACCCGGAGCTGTTTTTT.

This chain joins TRBV6-6 and TRBJ2-4, with a possible D match to TRBD2 (5 bases). From germline, CDR1 is MNHNY and CDR2 SVGAGI (reference sequence). The V end was cut by 7 bases, the J end by 2 bases, with 18 bases between. This CDR3 is built from 16 residues. In DNA form, the CDR3 reads TGTGCCAGCACATGGTCCGGGGAAAGGACCAAAAACATTCAGTACTTC. It yields the protein CASTWSGERTKNIQYF.

The chain is built from TRBV5-1 and TRBJ2-5, with 7 bases that match TRBD2. Germline V gene data show CDR1 as SGHRS and CDR2 as YFSETQ. This CDR3 spans 15 amino acids. Unmatched junction bases numbered 11, after V lost 4 bases and J lost 5 bases. The CDR3 nucleotides read TGCGCCAGCAGCGTCTCCGGGGGGATGGGCGAGACCCAGTACTTC. Its translation is CASSVSGGMGETQYF.

This clone has only one observation. This chain connects TRBV7-9 to TRBJ1-1; TRBD1 might be the D (5 bases). Germline loops: CDR1 SEHNR, CDR2 FQNEAQ (reference sequence). There are 13 residues in the CDR3. The V end was cut by 4 bases, the J end by 8 bases, with 14 bases between. The CDR3 is CASSSFGHLEAFF. The CDR3 nucleotides are TGTGCCAGCAGCTCCTTTGGACACCTCGAAGCTTTCTTT.

This chain joins TRBV11-2 and TRBJ1-1; TRBD1 matches 9 bases. The CDR3 has 18 residues. Germline-derived CDR1 and CDR2 are SGHAT and FQNNGV. The V gene end was trimmed by 3 bases and the J gene end by 4 bases; junction bases not matched to a gene: 15. Here the CDR3 reads CASSLKWGTGSEGTEAFF. The CDR3 nucleotides read TGTGCCAGCAGCTTGAAATGGGGGACAGGGTCGGAAGGCACTGAAGCTTTCTTT.

This clone was detected a few times. The rearrangement joins TRBV30 to TRBJ2-5; D possibly corresponds to TRBD2 (6 bases). Judging by the DNA end, TRBJ2-7 fits better; the J call may be wrong. CDR3 size: 12 residues. CDR1 and CDR2 (germline): GTSNPN, SVGIG (reference sequence). CDR3 in amino acids: CAGGTAAGEQYF. The CDR3 DNA reads as TGTGCCGGGGGGACGGCGGCCGGCGAGCAGTACTTC.

This chain links TRBV5-1 with TRBJ2-3; 13 positions match TRBD2. The CDR3 spans 15 residues. Germline V gene sequence: CDR1 SGHRS, CDR2 YFSETQ. The J segment lost 6 bases and the V segment lost 6 bases, leaving 7 bases of the junction unmatched. This chain's CDR3 is CASKLAGGPGDTQYF. The CDR3 DNA reads TGCGCCAGCAAACTAGCGGGGGGGCCGGGGGATACGCAGTATTTT.

This chain links TRBV30 with TRBJ2-2, with TRBD2 matching 7 bases. The germline CDR1 and CDR2 sequences are GTSNPN and SVGIG (reference sequence). The CDR3 has 13 amino acids. J gave up 7 bases and V 5 bases, and 7 bases lay outside the gene matches. The CDR3 coding sequence is TGTGCCTGGGGACTAGTGCAAGGCGGGGAGCTGTTTTTT. Its protein product is CAWGLVQGGELFF.

The chain recombines TRBV6-5 with TRBJ1-1, with D possibly being TRBD1 (6 bases). V dropped 2 bases and J dropped 8 bases, with 18 bases sitting between them. The CDR3 covers 15 residues. The V gene's germline CDR1 is MNHEY and CDR2 SVGAGI. The CDR3, as DNA: TGTGCCAGCAGTTACGTGGACAGTCGAAATTCAGAAGCTTTCTTT. Translated, it gives CASSYVDSRNSEAFF.

This clone was counted a few times. The rearrangement uses TRBV6-6 and TRBJ1-1; 7 bases are shared with TRBD1. Trimming removed 5 bases from V and 1 base from J; junction bases left unmatched: 7. Germline CDR1 reads MNHNY; CDR2 reads SVGAGI (reference sequence). The CDR3 covers 15 residues. This CDR3 reads CASSPQQGSNTEAFF. The CDR3 nucleotides read TGTGCCAGCAGTCCTCAACAGGGGTCGAACACTGAAGCTTTCTTT.

The V call is TRBV7-3, the J call TRBJ1-1, with unresolved D. Germline CDR1 SGHTA, CDR2 FQGTGA. CDR3 length equals 13 residues. Trimming pared 3 bases from V and 4 bases from J, leaving 9 bases between. The CDR3 spells CASSFGEGTEAFF. Here the CDR3 DNA reads TGTGCCAGCAGCTTCGGGGAGGGCACTGAAGCTTTCTTT.

This chain links TRBV12-5 with TRBJ2-1; D possibly corresponds to TRBD2 (6 bases). Trimming left V 3 bases short and J 7 bases short, with 7 bases between. The germline CDR1 and CDR2 sequences are LGHNT and FRNRAP. The CDR3 consists of 12 residues. CDR3 sequence reads: CASGFAGNEQFF. The CDR3 DNA reads TGTGCTAGTGGTTTCGCGGGAAATGAGCAGTTCTTC.

This rearrangement joins TRBV12-1 to TRBJ1-2; the D segment call TRBD1 is taken from the table without a DNA check. TRBV12-1 is listed as a pseudogene. The CDR3 contains 10 residues. The DNA for the CDR3 is TGTGCCACACAGGGGTGTGGCTACACCTTC. Protein: CATQGCGYTF.

The J gene is TRBJ2-4, the V gene TRBV5-6, with D tentatively TRBD2 (5 bases). The CDR3 runs to 16 residues. In germline, CDR1 is SGHDT, CDR2 YYEEEE. V lost 2 bases and J 0 bases, leaving 12 bases between the germline ends. The CDR3 region has the DNA TGTGCCAGCAGCTTCGGAGGTGGCTTAGCCAAAAACATTCAGTACTTC. Translating it yields CASSFGGGLAKNIQYF.

V gene TRBV19 combines with J gene TRBJ2-2; 8 bases are a match to TRBD2. The V gene end was trimmed by 1 base and the J gene end by 4 bases; junction bases not matched to a gene: 5. There are 16 residues in the CDR3. Germline V gene sequence: CDR1 LNHDA, CDR2 SQIVND (reference sequence). As DNA, the CDR3 is TGTGCCAGTAGTATAGCAAGCGGGAGAGGCACCGGGGAGCTGTTTTTT. This codes for CASSIASGRGTGELFF.

V gene TRBV5-4 combines with J gene TRBJ2-5; 8 bases match TRBD1. Germline CDR1 reads SGHNT; CDR2 reads YYREEE (reference sequence). V trimming: 6 bases; J trimming: 5 bases; junction bases outside the gene matches: 3. The CDR3 runs 12 residues. CDR3 sequence: CASNYRGETQYF. DNA for the CDR3: TGTGCCAGCAATTACAGGGGGGAGACCCAGTACTTC.

The chain couples TRBV5-1 to TRBJ2-5, with TRBD1 as a possible D gene (6 bases). V lost 5 bases to trimming and J lost 3 bases, with 8 bases between them. Germline V gives CDR1 SGHRS, CDR2 YFSETQ. The CDR3 has 12 residues. The CDR3 spells CASREGEETQYF. The CDR3 region has the DNA TGCGCCAGCAGAGAGGGGGAAGAGACCCAGTACTTC.

This clone was recorded a few times. The chain joins TRBV19 to TRBJ2-6; 8 bases align to TRBD1. The V gene's germline CDR1 is LNHDA and CDR2 SQIVND (reference sequence). V shed 6 bases and J 0 bases; nucleotides not matched to a gene: 10. The CDR3 has 18 residues. CDR3 DNA: TGTGCCAGTAGCGCCTCGTGGACAGGGCCCTCTGGGGCCAACGTCCTGACTTTC. This translates into CASSASWTGPSGANVLTF. Together with reference TRBV19 and TRBJ2-6, the CDR3 gives the full variable domain: DGGITQSPKYLFRKEGQNVTLSCEQNLNHDAMYWYRQDPGQGLRLIYYSQIVNDFQKGDIAEGYSVSREKKESFPLTVTSAQKNPTAFYLCASSASWTGPSGANVLTFGAGSRLTVL.

This clone showed up just a few times. The V call is TRBV5-4, the J call TRBJ2-3; perhaps TRBD1 as D (5 bases). There are 15 residues in the CDR3. Trimming shortened V by 4 bases and J by 0 bases, and 12 bases separated the two germline ends. Looked up from germline, CDR1 is SGHNT and CDR2 is YYREEE (reference sequence). This CDR3 reads CASSLGAASTDTQYF. The CDR3 DNA reads TGTGCCAGCAGCCTAGGGGCAGCTAGCACAGATACGCAGTATTTT.

In its sample, this clone was seen once. J is TRBJ2-3 and V is TRBV5-1, with D maybe TRBD1 (5 bases). Looked up from germline, CDR1 is SGHRS and CDR2 is YFSETQ. V lost 4 bases to trimming and J lost 13 bases, with 19 bases between them. The CDR3 extends over 13 amino acids. The CDR3 spells CASSQDSMGKEYF. CDR3 sequence (DNA): TGCGCCAGCAGCCAAGACAGTATGGGGAAGGAGTATTTT.